This passage covers 26 T cell receptor beta chains from one sample sequenced in a study of T cells of healthy individuals. TCRdb processed the 5' RACE reads anew with MiXCR; each CDR3 protein has one entry. In the table there are more than 85,000 distinct CDR3 sequences, approximately 15% of which are singletons. These receptors were collected from a human donor in good health.

This clonotype has a count of ten or more. The V and J genes are TRBV28 and TRBJ1-5; 10 bases agree with TRBD1. This CDR3 region has 15 residues. Germline trimming cut 6 bases from V and 7 bases from J; bases unmatched to any gene: 9. CDR1 and CDR2 from the germline V gene are MDHEN and SYDVKM. CDR3 bases: TGTGCCAGCAGATACCGGGACAGGGGTTCCCAGCCCCAGCATTTT. Encoded protein: CASRYRDRGSQPQHF. Filled out from reference TRBV28 and TRBJ1-5, the complete variable domain reads DVKVTQSSRYLVKRTGEKVFLECVQDMDHENMFWYRQDPGLGLRLIYFSYDVKMKEKGDIPEGYSVSREKKERFSLILESASTNQTSMYLCASRYRDRGSQPQHFGDGTRLSIL.

This clonotype occurred a few times. The rearrangement links TRBV5-1 to TRBJ2-3, with 8 bases fitting TRBD1. The CDR3 spans 15 residues. V was pared by 3 bases and J by 3 bases, with 6 bases of the junction left unmatched. Germline V gives CDR1 SGHRS, CDR2 YFSETQ. CDR3 coding DNA: TGCGCCAGCAGCTCCTGGACAGGGTCAACAGATACGCAGTATTTT. Translation: CASSSWTGSTDTQYF.

This clonotype was detected ten times or more. The chain links TRBV7-2 to TRBJ1-3; D is undetermined. Germline V CDR1 and CDR2: SGHTA, FQGNSA. Trimming took off 4 bases at V and 4 bases at J, with 8 bases between the two ends. The CDR3 extends over 13 amino acids. The CDR3 DNA reads as TGTGCCAGCAGCTCCGGCAGGGGAAACACCATATATTTT. The encoded protein is CASSSGRGNTIYF.

The chain uses TRBV7-9 and TRBJ2-3, with D perhaps assigned TRBD1 or TRBD2 (5 bases each). V shed 5 bases and J shed 1 base, with 19 bases lying between them. CDR1 and CDR2 (germline): SEHNR, FQNEAQ (reference sequence). CDR3 length equals 17 residues. This chain's CDR3 is CASSPPRDPRGTDTQYF. CDR3 DNA sequence: TGTGCCAGCAGCCCACCCCGGGACCCAAGGGGCACAGATACGCAGTATTTT.

The rearrangement joins TRBV27 to TRBJ2-3; 11 positions match TRBD2. The CDR3 totals 15 residues. From germline, CDR1 is MNHEY and CDR2 SMNVEV (reference sequence). J lost 4 bases, V lost 2 bases, and 2 bases had no gene match. The CDR3 bases are TGTGCCAGCAGTTTAGGACTAGCGGGTTCAGATACGCAGTATTTT. It yields the protein CASSLGLAGSDTQYF.

This clonotype was recorded at least ten times. The chain uses TRBV28 and TRBJ2-1, with D tentatively TRBD1 or TRBD2 (5 bases each). V lost 5 bases to trimming and J lost 4 bases, with 24 bases between them. The CDR3 is 18 residues long. CDR1 is MDHEN, CDR2 SYDVKM, per germline. The CDR3: CASSPVFQALGEYNEQFF. The CDR3 nucleotides are TGTGCCAGCAGTCCCGTTTTTCAGGCGCTGGGGGAATACAATGAGCAGTTCTTC.

The table lists this clonotype with many counts. V usage is TRBV6-5 and J usage is TRBJ1-4; no firm D call. Germline assignment: CDR1 MNHEY and CDR2 SVGAGI. Trimming removed 5 bases at V and 0 bases at J, with 7 bases between. This CDR3 spans 14 amino acids. The CDR3 bases are TGTGCCAGCAGTACAGTCGCAACTAATGAAAAACTGTTTTTT. Amino acids: CASSTVATNEKLFF.

The V call is TRBV12-3 or TRBV12-4, the J call TRBJ2-2; D ambiguous. The CDR3 is 13 amino acids. V lost 3 bases, J lost 2 bases, and 4 bases lay in between. The CDR3 nucleotides read TGTGCCAGCAGTTTGCACAACACCGGGGAGCTGTTTTTT. It yields the protein CASSLHNTGELFF.

This clonotype has at least ten counts. The rearrangement joins TRBV20-1 to TRBJ1-5; D is ambiguous. The CDR3 extends over 13 amino acids. V lost 6 bases to trimming and J lost 3 bases, with 12 bases between them. From germline, CDR1 is DFQATT and CDR2 SNEGSKA (reference sequence). CDR3 DNA sequence: TGCAGTGCCGTTGCTGGACTCAATCAGCCCCAGCATTTT. Its protein product is CSAVAGLNQPQHF.

The V call is TRBV21-1, the J call TRBJ2-5; no DNA check was done on the table's D call, TRBD1. TRBV21-1 represents a pseudogene. This CDR3 is 14 amino acids long. The CDR3 coding sequence is TGTGCCAGCAGCATATCAGGGTGGGAAGAGACCCAGTACTTC. It translates to CASSISGWEETQYF.

This clonotype was found many times. The chain joins TRBV28 to TRBJ2-7; D perhaps matches TRBD1 (5 bases). Germline CDR1 reads MDHEN; CDR2 reads SYDVKM. Trimming took 5 bases from V and 2 from J, leaving 13 bases between them. The CDR3 totals 14 residues. The DNA for the CDR3 is TGTGCCAGCAGTGCTGTAATAGGGGCCTACGAGCAGTACTTC. This encodes CASSAVIGAYEQYF.

This clonotype was seen more than once but under ten times. V and J are TRBV19 and TRBJ2-5, with D possibly TRBD2 on 6 matching bases. V was shortened by 3 bases and J by 5 bases, with 7 bases between the two germline ends. CDR3 length equals 12 residues. The germline V gene encodes CDR1 LNHDA and CDR2 SQIVND (reference sequence). CDR3 nucleotide sequence: TGTGCCAGTAGTATTCGGGGGGAGACCCAGTACTTC. Its protein is CASSIRGETQYF. The whole variable domain, remainder taken from reference TRBV19 and TRBJ2-5, is DGGITQSPKYLFRKEGQNVTLSCEQNLNHDAMYWYRQDPGQGLRLIYYSQIVNDFQKGDIAEGYSVSREKKESFPLTVTSAQKNPTAFYLCASSIRGETQYFGPGTRLLVL.

This clonotype was counted ten times or more. The chain links TRBV6-2 or TRBV6-3 to TRBJ2-7; the D gene is possibly TRBD2 (6 bases). This CDR3 is 15 amino acids long. Trimming shortened V by 0 bases and J by 6 bases, and 15 bases separated the two germline ends. Germline-derived CDR1 and CDR2 are MNHEY and SVGEGT. Written as DNA, the CDR3 is TGTGCCAGCAGTTACTCACCGGGAGAGTTGTTCGAGCAGTACTTC. Its translation: CASSYSPGELFEQYF.

On this clonotype itself: This may arise from a read error, as a much more abundant clone is one base away. The V gene is TRBV11-3, the J gene TRBJ2-5; the D gene is possibly TRBD1 (6 bases). The CDR3 has 15 amino acids. Germline lookup yields CDR1 SGHNT and CDR2 YENEEA. The CDR3 sequence: CAISRGVNDQETQYF. The CDR3 coding sequence is TGTGCCATCAGCAGGGGCGTTAATGACCAAGAGACCCAGTACTTC.

In this sample, this clonotype turned up many times. The V call is TRBV7-9, the J call TRBJ1-2, with D possibly being TRBD1 (6 bases). The CDR3 runs 16 residues. Trimming removed 2 bases from V and 6 bases from J, with 19 bases in between. Germline CDR1 and CDR2: SEHNR and FQNEAQ (reference sequence). The CDR3 region is CASSLPTGLGGDGYTF. In DNA, the CDR3 is TGTGCCAGCAGCTTACCCACAGGGTTAGGAGGGGATGGCTACACCTTC.

This clonotype was found a few times. V and J are TRBV29-1 and TRBJ2-7, with TRBD1 matching over 10 bases. Germline loops: CDR1 SQVTM, CDR2 ANQGSEA. V lost 6 bases and J lost 4; bases outside the gene matches: 9. The CDR3 extends over 14 amino acids. CDR3 DNA sequence: TGCAGCGTGTATTCCGGGACAGGGGAATACGAGCAGTACTTC. This codes for CSVYSGTGEYEQYF.

J is TRBJ2-3 and V is TRBV4-3, with D unclear. V lost 4 bases to trimming and J lost 2 bases, with 13 bases between them. Per germline, CDR1 LGHNA and CDR2 YSLEER. The CDR3 spans 15 residues. The CDR3 DNA reads TGCGCCAGCAGCCTGACTTATTCCCCCACAGATACGCAGTATTTT. This translates into CASSLTYSPTDTQYF.

This clonotype occurred a few times. The chain uses TRBV4-2 and TRBJ2-4; 10 nucleotides match TRBD2. CDR3 length: 17 residues. V lost 0 bases and J lost 9; bases outside the gene matches: 11. Per germline, CDR1 LGHNA and CDR2 YNFKEQ. DNA for the CDR3: TGTGCCAGCAGCCAAGATCCTAGCGGGGGATCGAGAGGCATTCAGTACTTC. Protein: CASSQDPSGGSRGIQYF.

The V gene is TRBV12-3 or TRBV12-4, the J gene TRBJ2-1; possible D gene TRBD2, 6 bases. Trimming pared 5 bases from V and 7 bases from J, leaving 24 bases between. This CDR3 is 17 amino acids long. CDR3: CASSIGTREAKLNEQFF. CDR3 DNA sequence: TGTGCCAGCAGTATAGGGACGAGGGAGGCCAAATTAAATGAGCAGTTCTTC.

The chain joins TRBV15 to TRBJ2-1, with a possible D match to TRBD2 (5 bases). The CDR3 totals 15 residues. Germline loops: CDR1 LNHNV, CDR2 YYDKDF (reference sequence). V dropped 3 bases and J dropped 2 bases, with 11 bases sitting between them. CDR3: CATSRLRTPYNEQFF. CDR3 sequence (DNA): TGTGCCACCAGCAGGCTCAGGACTCCCTACAATGAGCAGTTCTTC.

This clonotype was detected a few times. J is TRBJ1-6 and V is TRBV20-1, with 7 nucleotides matching TRBD1. J lost 8 bases, V lost 2 bases, and 9 bases had no gene match. The length of the CDR3 is 15 residues. Per the germline V gene, CDR1 is DFQATT and CDR2 is SNEGSKA (reference sequence). The CDR3 loop reads CSARLTGSGYSPLHF. CDR3 in DNA: TGCAGTGCTAGACTGACAGGGTCGGGCTATTCACCCCTCCACTTT.

This clonotype was seen a handful of times. The V gene is TRBV27, the J gene TRBJ1-2; the match to TRBD1 covers 10 bases. V shed 3 bases, J shed 4 bases, and the junction held 5 bases outside the gene matches. The germline CDR1 and CDR2 sequences are MNHEY and SMNVEV (reference sequence). The CDR3 runs 15 residues. In nucleotides, the CDR3 is TGTGCCAGCAGTTTCTCGACAGGGGGCGGCTATGGCTACACCTTC. The encoded protein is CASSFSTGGGYGYTF.

The sample holds a few counts of this clonotype. The chain is built from TRBV4-1 and TRBJ2-3; possible D gene TRBD2, 6 bases. CDR1 is MGHRA, CDR2 YSYEKL, per germline. V was shortened by 0 bases and J by 2 bases, with 9 bases between the two germline ends. The CDR3 contains 15 residues. The CDR3 reads CASSQEGLSTDTQYF. The CDR3 bases are TGCGCCAGCAGCCAAGAAGGACTATCCACAGATACGCAGTATTTT.

V is TRBV10-3 and J is TRBJ2-3; TRBD2 aligns across 10 bases. This CDR3 comprises 14 residues. Trimming cost V 2 bases and J 5 bases; bases outside gene matches: 1. Germline CDR1 reads ENHRY; CDR2 reads SYGVKD. CDR3: CAISEGTSEDTQYF. The CDR3 bases are TGTGCCATCAGTGAGGGGACTAGCGAAGATACGCAGTATTTT.

This clonotype showed up many times. The chain links TRBV11-2 to TRBJ1-1; 7 nucleotides agree with TRBD1. Trimming removed 7 bases from V and 0 bases from J; junction bases left unmatched: 5. The length of the CDR3 is 14 residues. Germline CDR1 is SGHAT and CDR2 is FQNNGV. The CDR3 loop is CASTVQGLNTEAFF. The DNA of the CDR3 is TGTGCCAGCACCGTACAGGGGCTGAACACTGAAGCTTTCTTT.

This clonotype was seen many times. The rearrangement joins TRBV20-1 to TRBJ2-7; no reliable D call. V lost 5 bases, J lost 0 bases, and 14 bases lay in between. The CDR3 is 14 amino acids. Germline CDR1 DFQATT, CDR2 SNEGSKA (reference sequence). CDR3 nucleotides: TGCAGTGCTCCCCGGACGGCAAGCTCCTACGAGCAGTACTTC. Its protein product is CSAPRTASSYEQYF.